Following are 4 T cell receptor beta chains from one sample sequenced in a study of blood T cell repertoires in COVID-19. This table comes from immunoSEQ multiplex PCR, and its TCRdb copy is limited to in-frame clones, with some not included. The top ten clones hold approximately 4.3% of a sample with under 500,000 clones, about 89% of them seen once. Specimen: peripheral blood. Every receptor here comes from a woman under 40 with acute or convalescent COVID-19.

The genes are TRBV12-3 or TRBV12-4 and TRBJ1-1; D ambiguous. The CDR3 spans 12 residues. Trimming pared 5 bases from V and 10 bases from J, leaving 14 bases between. The CDR3 DNA follows: TGTGCCAGCAGTGATGTTTCGGTAGTAGCTTTCTTT. Translating it yields CASSDVSVVAFF.

The chain joins TRBV4-1 to TRBJ1-2; D call uncertain. V lost 3 bases and J lost 2, with 7 bases in between. Germline V gene sequence: CDR1 MGHRA, CDR2 YSYEKL. The CDR3 has 13 amino acids. The CDR3 nucleotides read TGCGCCAGCAGCCAGGCAGGCAACTATGGCTACACCTTC. Translated, it gives CASSQAGNYGYTF.

This rearrangement joins TRBV7-8 to TRBJ2-2; TRBD1 aligns across 7 bases. The V segment lost 2 bases and the J segment 4 bases; nucleotides outside the gene matches: 4. Per the germline V gene, CDR1 is SGHVS and CDR2 is FQNEAQ. There are 15 residues in the CDR3. This CDR3 is CASSLSQGTTGELFF. The CDR3 DNA follows: TGTGCCAGCAGCTTATCACAGGGGACCACCGGGGAGCTGTTTTTT.

This clone has more than one count but fewer than ten. V is TRBV6-2 or TRBV6-3 and J is TRBJ1-6, with 8 bases aligning to TRBD1. The length of the CDR3 is 16 residues. CDR1 and CDR2 (germline): MNHEY, SVGEGT. V trimming: 4 bases; J trimming: 3 bases; junction bases outside the gene matches: 5. The CDR3 sequence: CASSSGTGGYNSPLHF. As DNA, the CDR3 is TGTGCCAGCAGTTCGGGGACAGGAGGCTATAATTCACCCCTCCACTTT.